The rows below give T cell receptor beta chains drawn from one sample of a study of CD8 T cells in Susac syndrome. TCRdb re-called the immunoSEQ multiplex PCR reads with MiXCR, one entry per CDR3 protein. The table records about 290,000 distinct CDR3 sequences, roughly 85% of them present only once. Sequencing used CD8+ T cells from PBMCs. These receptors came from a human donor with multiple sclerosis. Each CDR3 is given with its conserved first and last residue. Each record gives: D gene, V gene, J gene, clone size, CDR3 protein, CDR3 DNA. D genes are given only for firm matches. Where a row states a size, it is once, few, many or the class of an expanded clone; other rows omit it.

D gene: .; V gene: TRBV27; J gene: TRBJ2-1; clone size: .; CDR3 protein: CASIGGGHNEQFF; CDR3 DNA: TGTGCCAGCATCGGGGGAGGACACAATGAGCAGTTCTTC
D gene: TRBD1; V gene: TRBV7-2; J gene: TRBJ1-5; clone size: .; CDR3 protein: CASSVWTGVRNQPQHF; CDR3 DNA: TGTGCCAGCAGCGTATGGACAGGGGTTCGGAATCAGCCCCAGCATTTT
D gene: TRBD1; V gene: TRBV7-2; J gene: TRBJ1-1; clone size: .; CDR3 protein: CASRTGEGEAFF; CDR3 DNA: TGTGCCAGCAGAACAGGGGAGGGGGAAGCTTTCTTT
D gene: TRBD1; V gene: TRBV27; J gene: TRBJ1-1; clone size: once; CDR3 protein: CASRTGMNTEAFF; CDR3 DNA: TGTGCCAGCCGGACAGGGATGAACACTGAAGCTTTCTTT
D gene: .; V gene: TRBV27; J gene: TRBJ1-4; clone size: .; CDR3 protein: CASTSNKFRGDEKLFF; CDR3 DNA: TGTGCCAGCACGTCTAATAAGTTCCGTGGAGATGAAAAACTGTTTTTT
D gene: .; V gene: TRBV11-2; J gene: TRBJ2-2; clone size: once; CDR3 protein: CASLGLSTGELFF; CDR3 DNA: TGTGCCAGCTTAGGGCTGAGCACCGGGGAGCTGTTTTTT
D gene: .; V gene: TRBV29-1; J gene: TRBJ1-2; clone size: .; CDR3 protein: CSARDPIYGYTF; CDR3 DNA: TGCAGCGCTAGGGACCCCATTTATGGCTACACCTTC
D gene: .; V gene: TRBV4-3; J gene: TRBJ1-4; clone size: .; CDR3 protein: CASGAERANEKLFF; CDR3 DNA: TGCGCCAGCGGGGCAGAGCGGGCTAATGAAAAACTGTTTTTT
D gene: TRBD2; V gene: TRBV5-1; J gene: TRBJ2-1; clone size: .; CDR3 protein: CASSWGLAGQNEQFF; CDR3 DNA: TGCGCCAGCAGCTGGGGACTAGCGGGACAGAATGAGCAGTTCTTC
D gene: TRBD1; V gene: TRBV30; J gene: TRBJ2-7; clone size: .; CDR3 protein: CAYWTGGYEQYF; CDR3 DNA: TGTGCCTATTGGACAGGGGGCTACGAGCAGTACTTC
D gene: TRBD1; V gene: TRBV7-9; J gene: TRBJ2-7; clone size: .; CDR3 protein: CASSLRDRAYEQYF; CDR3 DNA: TGTGCCAGCAGCTTAAGGGACAGGGCCTACGAGCAGTACTTC
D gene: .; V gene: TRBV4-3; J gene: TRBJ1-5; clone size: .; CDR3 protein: CASSQERQLNQPQHF; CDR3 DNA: TGCGCCAGCAGCCAAGAGCGGCAGCTTAATCAGCCCCAGCATTTT
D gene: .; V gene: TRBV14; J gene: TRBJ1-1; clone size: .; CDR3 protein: CASSPNIPWRGLNTEAFF; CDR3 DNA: TGTGCCAGCAGCCCAAATATACCTTGGCGGGGACTGAACACTGAAGCTTTCTTT
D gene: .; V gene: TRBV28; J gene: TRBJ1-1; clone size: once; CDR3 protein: CASSLNLVGFF; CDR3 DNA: TGTGCCAGCAGTTTAAATCTTGTCGGCTTCTTT
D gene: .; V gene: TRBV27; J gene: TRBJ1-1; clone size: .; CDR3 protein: CASSFRGLTEAFF; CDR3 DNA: TGTGCCAGCAGTTTTAGGGGCCTCACTGAAGCTTTCTTT
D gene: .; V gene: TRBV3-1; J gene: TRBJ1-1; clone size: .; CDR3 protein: CASSPDRTQGHEAFF; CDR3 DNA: TGTGCCAGCAGCCCCGACAGAACCCAAGGCCATGAAGCTTTCTTT
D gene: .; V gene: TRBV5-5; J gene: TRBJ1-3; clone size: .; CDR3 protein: CASSAGASSGNTIYF; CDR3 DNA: TGTGCCAGCAGCGCCGGGGCTAGCTCTGGAAACACCATATATTTT
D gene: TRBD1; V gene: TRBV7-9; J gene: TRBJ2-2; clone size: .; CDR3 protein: CASSSGQGGITGELFF; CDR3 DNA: TGTGCCAGCAGCTCCGGACAGGGTGGGATCACCGGGGAGCTGTTTTTT
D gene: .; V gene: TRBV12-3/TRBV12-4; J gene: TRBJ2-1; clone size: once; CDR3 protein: CASTLRLLGNEQFF; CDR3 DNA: TGTGCCAGCACCCTTAGACTTCTCGGCAATGAGCAGTTCTTC
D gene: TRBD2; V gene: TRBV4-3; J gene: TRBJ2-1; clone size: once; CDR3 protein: CASSQDTTSGNNEQFF; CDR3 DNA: TGCGCCAGCAGCCAAGATACGACTAGCGGGAACAATGAGCAGTTCTTC
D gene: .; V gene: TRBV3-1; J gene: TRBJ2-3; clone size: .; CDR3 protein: CASSPYPTVSGPDTQYF; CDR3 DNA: TGTGCCAGCAGCCCCTACCCGACTGTGAGTGGGCCAGATACGCAGTATTTT
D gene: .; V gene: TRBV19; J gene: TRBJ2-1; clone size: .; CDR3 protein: CASSIRWREVASYNEQFF; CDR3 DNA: TGTGCCAGTAGTATACGGTGGCGGGAAGTAGCCTCCTACAATGAGCAGTTCTTC
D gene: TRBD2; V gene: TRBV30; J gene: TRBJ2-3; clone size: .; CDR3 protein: CAWSRGGRASDTQYF; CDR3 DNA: TGTGCCTGGAGTCGGGGCGGGAGGGCCTCCGATACGCAGTATTTT
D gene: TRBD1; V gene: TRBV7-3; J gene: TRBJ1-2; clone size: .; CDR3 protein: CASSLLGTVNYGYTF; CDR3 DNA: TGTGCCAGCAGCTTACTAGGGACAGTTAACTATGGCTACACCTTC
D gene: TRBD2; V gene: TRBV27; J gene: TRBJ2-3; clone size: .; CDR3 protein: CASSLLAAGGTDTQYF; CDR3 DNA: TGTGCCAGCAGTTTACTTGCAGCGGGAGGGACAGATACGCAGTATTTT
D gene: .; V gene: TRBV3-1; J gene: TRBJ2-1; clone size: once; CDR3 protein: CASSQVLGRAPYNEQFF; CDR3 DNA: TGTGCCAGCAGCCAAGTTCTCGGGCGGGCCCCCTACAATGAGCAGTTCTTC
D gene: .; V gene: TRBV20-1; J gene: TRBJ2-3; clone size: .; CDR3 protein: CSARGGVVITDTQYF; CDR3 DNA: TGCAGTGCTCGGGGCGGCGTGGTTATCACAGATACGCAGTATTTT
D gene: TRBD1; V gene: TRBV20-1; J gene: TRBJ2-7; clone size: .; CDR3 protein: CSARGWGQGVYEQYF; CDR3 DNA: TGCAGTGCTAGAGGTTGGGGACAGGGGGTCTACGAGCAGTACTTC
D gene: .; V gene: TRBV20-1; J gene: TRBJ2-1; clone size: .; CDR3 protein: CSATSSDGLTYEQFF; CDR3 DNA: TGCAGTGCTACCTCTTCGGACGGACTCACGTATGAGCAGTTCTTC
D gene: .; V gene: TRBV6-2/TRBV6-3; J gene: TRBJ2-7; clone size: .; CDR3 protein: CASNGRSYEQYF; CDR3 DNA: TGTGCCAGCAATGGACGGAGCTACGAGCAGTACTTC
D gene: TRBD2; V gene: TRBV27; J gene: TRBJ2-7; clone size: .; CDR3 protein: CASSLITSGGTYEQYF; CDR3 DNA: TGTGCCAGCAGTTTAATCACTAGCGGGGGCACCTACGAGCAGTACTTC
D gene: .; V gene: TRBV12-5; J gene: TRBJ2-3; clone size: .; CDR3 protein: CASGLGSLVDTQYF; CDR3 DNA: TGTGCTAGTGGACTTGGGTCTTTAGTGGATACGCAGTATTTT